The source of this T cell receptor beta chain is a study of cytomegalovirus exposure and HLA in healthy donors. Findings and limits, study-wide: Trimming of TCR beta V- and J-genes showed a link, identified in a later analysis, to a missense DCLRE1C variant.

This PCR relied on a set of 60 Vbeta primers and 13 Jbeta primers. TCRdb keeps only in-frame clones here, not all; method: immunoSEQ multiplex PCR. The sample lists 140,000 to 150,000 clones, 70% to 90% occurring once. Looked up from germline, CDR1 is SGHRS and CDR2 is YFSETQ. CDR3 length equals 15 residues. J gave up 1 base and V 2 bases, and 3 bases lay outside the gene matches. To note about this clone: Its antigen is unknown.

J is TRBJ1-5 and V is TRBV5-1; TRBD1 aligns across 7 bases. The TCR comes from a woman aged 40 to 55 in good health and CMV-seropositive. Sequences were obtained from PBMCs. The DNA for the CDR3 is TGCGCCAGCAGCTTCGCGGGACAGAGCAATCAGCCCCAGCATTTT. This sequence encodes CASSFAGQSNQPQHF.